This T cell receptor beta chain was captured in a study of vaccination effects on CD4 cells after COVID-19. Sequencing was preceded by expansion of antigen-specific CD4+ T cells with viral peptide pools in the ViraFEST assay. The culture ran for 10 days, and then CD4+ T cells were isolated. Of the BNT162b2 and mRNA-1273 vaccines, participants received two doses of one or the other. A density of around 2 million PBMC per well was used; these cells were cultured with roughly 10 IU/ml IL-2 and roughly 9.2 ug/ml peptides. Libraries were prepared by immunoSEQ multiplex PCR; TCRdb keeps only in-frame clonotypes and omits some of them. The sample shows about 24,000 clones, roughly 79% of them seen only once. This clone was detected a few times. What it binds is not known. The sample consisted of CD4+ T cells from PBMCs cultured with SARS-CoV-2 spike peptides, taken after COVID-19 vaccination. The sequence derives from a human donor who received a COVID-19 vaccine. Some clones in this sample may be carry-over from other donors' samples.

CDR3 in amino acids: CASSYGGTYEQYV. DNA of the CDR3: TGTGCCAGCAGTTACGGGGGGACCTACGAGCAGTACGTC. This sequence joins TRBV6-2 or TRBV6-3 and TRBJ2-7, with D perhaps TRBD2 (6 bases). The V gene's germline CDR1 is MNHEY and CDR2 SVGEGT. The length of the CDR3 is 13 residues. V dropped 2 bases and J dropped 2 bases, with 7 bases sitting between them.